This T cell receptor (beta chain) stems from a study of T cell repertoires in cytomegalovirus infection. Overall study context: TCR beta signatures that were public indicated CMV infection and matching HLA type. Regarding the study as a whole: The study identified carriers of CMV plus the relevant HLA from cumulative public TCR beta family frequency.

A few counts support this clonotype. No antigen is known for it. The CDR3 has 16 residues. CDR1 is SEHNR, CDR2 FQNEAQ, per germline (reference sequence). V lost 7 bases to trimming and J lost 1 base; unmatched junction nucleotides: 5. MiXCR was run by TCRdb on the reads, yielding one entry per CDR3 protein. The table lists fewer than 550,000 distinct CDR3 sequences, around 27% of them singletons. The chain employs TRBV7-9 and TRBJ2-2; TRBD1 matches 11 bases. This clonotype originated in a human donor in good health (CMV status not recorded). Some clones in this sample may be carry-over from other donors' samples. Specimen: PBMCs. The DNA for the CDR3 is TGTGCCAGCAACCAGGGACAGGGGGGGAACACCGGGGAGCTGTTTTTT. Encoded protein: CASNQGQGGNTGELFF.